These 17 T cell receptor beta chains were sequenced from one sample in a study of blood T cell repertoires in COVID-19. TCRdb's copy holds only in-frame clones and misses some; the assay was immunoSEQ multiplex PCR. The sample shows roughly 320,000 clones, 85% to 95% of them seen only once. The specimen sequenced was PBMCs or T cells enriched from blood (not recorded which). All receptors come from a woman in her twenties or thirties who had been exposed to COVID-19.

J is TRBJ1-5 and V is TRBV6-2 or TRBV6-3, with TRBD1 as a possible D gene (5 bases). Trimming stripped 0 bases from V and 6 bases from J, with 12 bases between. Germline V gene data show CDR1 as MNHEY and CDR2 as SVGEGT. This CDR3 has 15 residues. In DNA, the CDR3 is TGTGCCAGCAGTTACTCGAGGAGGGGCAGTCAGCCCCAGCATTTT. Translating it yields CASSYSRRGSQPQHF.

The rearrangement links TRBV7-9 to TRBJ1-3; TRBD1 aligns across 7 bases. V shed 5 bases and J 0 bases; nucleotides not matched to a gene: 4. The CDR3 is 15 residues long. Germline CDR1 is SEHNR and CDR2 is FQNEAQ (reference sequence). CDR3 protein: CASSRTGVSGNTIYF. CDR3 DNA sequence: TGTGCCAGCAGCCGAACAGGGGTCTCTGGAAACACCATATATTTT.

The chain combines TRBV5-6 with TRBJ2-7, with 7 bases identical to TRBD1. The V gene end was trimmed by 4 bases and the J gene end by 5 bases; junction bases not matched to a gene: 15. The CDR3 runs 16 residues. CDR1 and CDR2 from the germline V gene are SGHDT and YYEEEE. The CDR3 loop reads CASSPFSRGRKDEQYF. The DNA for the CDR3 is TGTGCCAGCAGCCCCTTTAGTAGGGGGCGCAAGGACGAGCAGTACTTC.

V usage is TRBV7-9 and J usage is TRBJ2-7, with a weak D call TRBD2 (6 bases). CDR1 is SEHNR and CDR2 is FQNEAQ in the germline V gene (reference sequence). Trimming cost V 2 bases and J 5 bases, with 10 bases left between them. This CDR3 spans 13 amino acids. The CDR3 bases are TGTGCCAGCAGCTTATCCCGGGGGAACGAGCAGTACTTC. As protein: CASSLSRGNEQYF.

J is TRBJ1-1 and V is TRBV7-9; 8 nucleotides agree with TRBD1. Per germline, CDR1 SEHNR and CDR2 FQNEAQ (reference sequence). Trimming removed 5 bases from V and 4 bases from J; junction bases left unmatched: 9. This CDR3 spans 15 amino acids. CDR3 DNA: TGTGCCAGCAGCCCAGGGGGCAGGGGACTCACTGAAGCTTTCTTT. It is translated as CASSPGGRGLTEAFF.

The chain is built from TRBV5-6 and TRBJ2-3, with 7 bases that match TRBD2. V was pared by 4 bases and J by 0 bases, with 5 bases of the junction left unmatched. The CDR3 loop spans 15 amino acids. The germline gives CDR1 SGHDT, CDR2 YYEEEE. CDR3: CASSRDYHSTDTQYF. The CDR3 DNA sequence: TGTGCCAGCAGCCGGGACTACCATAGCACAGATACGCAGTATTTT.

This chain links TRBV28 with TRBJ1-2; maybe TRBD1 (5 bases). Germline lookup yields CDR1 MDHEN and CDR2 SYDVKM. V dropped 2 bases and J dropped 8 bases, with 9 bases sitting between them. This CDR3 region has 12 residues. The CDR3, as DNA: TGTGCCAGCAGTTTACAGGGTTACGGCTACACCTTC. Its protein is CASSLQGYGYTF.

The rearrangement uses TRBV10-2 and TRBJ2-3; a weak D match, TRBD2 (5 bases). This CDR3 contains 11 residues. The V end lost 9 bases, the J end lost 5 bases, and 9 bases lay between the germline ends. Germline CDR1 is WSHSY and CDR2 is SAAADI. The CDR3 DNA reads as TGCGCCAGTCAAAGCGGAGATACGCAGTATTTT. Amino acid sequence: CASQSGDTQYF.

This rearrangement joins TRBV27 to TRBJ1-1, with D perhaps matching TRBD1 (6 bases). Germline CDR1 reads MNHEY; CDR2 reads SMNVEV (reference sequence). The CDR3 length is 16 residues. The V gene lost 6 bases and the J gene lost 0 bases, with 17 bases spanning the gap. This chain's CDR3 is CASRPTGSGMNTEAFF. DNA of the CDR3: TGTGCCAGCAGACCAACAGGGAGTGGCATGAACACTGAAGCTTTCTTT.

The chain links TRBV1 to TRBJ2-3; the tabulated D call, TRBD2, remains unverified against the DNA. TRBV1 is a documented pseudogene. This CDR3 spans 18 amino acids. The CDR3 nucleotides read TGCACCAGCAGCCAAGACGGGACTAGCGGGGGGGCAGAAGATACGCAGTATTTT. It translates to CTSSQDGTSGGAEDTQYF.

The chain employs TRBV30 and TRBJ1-1; the D is unclear. V lost 5 bases, J lost 0 bases, and 10 bases lay in between. The CDR3 sequence is 13 residues long. Germline V lookup: CDR1 GTSNPN, CDR2 SVGIG (reference sequence). CDR3 sequence: CAWGEGMNTEAFF. In nucleotides, the CDR3 is TGTGCCTGGGGGGAGGGCATGAACACTGAAGCTTTCTTT.

This chain links TRBV5-6 with TRBJ1-5, with D tentatively TRBD1 (6 bases). Trimming pared 4 bases from V and 2 bases from J, leaving 22 bases between. Germline V gene data show CDR1 as SGHDT and CDR2 as YYEEEE. The CDR3 is 18 amino acids. CDR3 sequence: CASSISPTGPWGNQPQHF. The CDR3 bases are TGTGCCAGCAGCATTAGTCCAACAGGGCCTTGGGGCAATCAGCCCCAGCATTTT.

J is TRBJ2-2 and V is TRBV5-1, with D maybe TRBD1 (6 bases). From germline, CDR1 is SGHRS and CDR2 YFSETQ. Deletions cut 3 bases from V and 7 bases from J, with 22 bases between. The CDR3 covers 17 residues. CDR3 residues: CASSSARDRLSGGELFF. In DNA, the CDR3 is TGCGCCAGCAGCTCCGCCCGCGACAGGCTATCTGGCGGGGAGCTGTTTTTT.

The CDR3: CASSPPTGQETQYF. The CDR3 DNA reads TGTGCCAGCAGCCCACCGACAGGACAAGAGACCCAGTACTTC. This chain connects TRBV7-8 to TRBJ2-5; D is possibly TRBD1 (6 bases). This CDR3 comprises 14 residues. Looked up from germline, CDR1 is SGHVS and CDR2 is FQNEAQ. Trimming took off 5 bases at V and 2 bases at J, with 12 bases between the two ends.

This chain links TRBV18 with TRBJ2-7; 8 bases align to TRBD2. The V gene's germline CDR1 is KGHSH and CDR2 LQKENI. V shed 3 bases, J shed 6 bases, and the junction held 10 bases outside the gene matches. CDR3 size: 15 residues. This CDR3 is CASSPSGDGGTEQYF. The CDR3 DNA sequence: TGTGCCAGCTCACCTAGCGGGGACGGGGGCACCGAGCAGTACTTC.

This clone occurred once. This chain joins TRBV3-1 (or the pseudogene TRBV3-2) and TRBJ2-1, with D uncertain. Germline V lookup: CDR1 LGHDT, CDR2 YNNKEL (reference sequence). V lost 3 bases and J 0 bases, leaving 12 bases between the germline ends. The CDR3 runs to 16 residues. As DNA, the CDR3 is TGTGCCAGCAGCCACCCTACTTCCTACTCCTACAATGAGCAGTTCTTC. Encoded protein: CASSHPTSYSYNEQFF.

The chain uses TRBV9 and TRBJ2-3, with 12 bases lining up with TRBD2. This CDR3 is built from 17 residues. The ends lost 0 bases at V and 1 base at J; junction bases unmatched: 3. Looked up from germline, CDR1 is SGDLS and CDR2 is YYNGEE. In nucleotides, the CDR3 is TGTGCCAGCAGCGTAGCCACTAGCGGGGGGCGCACAGATACGCAGTATTTT. It yields the protein CASSVATSGGRTDTQYF.